These 11 T cell receptor beta chains were all obtained from the same sample, sequenced in a study of CD4 T cells in relation to SARS-CoV-2 and coronaviruses. These receptors have no known antigen. Unexposed donor CD4+ T cells date from about 2011-2018, before the COVID-19 pandemic. The cells were cultured for about ten days before CD4+ T cells were isolated. Using immunoSEQ multiplex PCR, the repertoire was profiled, and TCRdb retains in-frame clones only, with some absent. The sample lists 20,000 or so clones, around 80% occurring once. Sequences were obtained from CD4+ T cells from PBMCs, cultured in vitro. All receptors derive from a human donor in good health.

The rearrangement uses TRBV7-9 and TRBJ2-5, with D unresolved. The CDR3 totals 13 residues. The V end lost 1 base, the J end lost 2 bases, and 5 bases lay between the germline ends. Germline V lookup: CDR1 SEHNR, CDR2 FQNEAQ (reference sequence). CDR3 bases: TGTGCCAGCAGCTTAGTCCAGCAAGAGACCCAGTACTTC. It codes for CASSLVQQETQYF.

Written as DNA, the CDR3 is TGTGCCAGCAGTTACTCCGCCGTTCGGAACACTGAAGCTTTCTTT. Protein sequence: CASSYSAVRNTEAFF. V and J are TRBV6-5 and TRBJ1-1; D remains ambiguous. V lost 0 bases and J lost 1, with 9 bases in between. This CDR3 comprises 15 residues. CDR1 and CDR2 from the germline V gene are MNHEY and SVGAGI.

The chain recombines TRBV5-1 with TRBJ1-2; D is ambiguous. Trimming left V 3 bases short and J 11 bases short, with 14 bases between. This CDR3 is 12 amino acids long. CDR1 and CDR2 (germline): SGHRS, YFSETQ. This CDR3 is CASSSQKSGYTF. In nucleotides, the CDR3 is TGCGCCAGCAGCTCCCAAAAATCCGGATACACCTTC.

The chain carries TRBV5-1 and TRBJ2-7, with D unclear. V was trimmed by 6 bases and J by 2 bases, leaving 12 bases between them. The CDR3 has 13 amino acids. In germline, CDR1 is SGHRS, CDR2 YFSETQ. CDR3 nucleotides: TGCGCCAGCACCGCGACGGGTACCTACGAGCAGTACTTC. It translates to CASTATGTYEQYF.

V is TRBV2 and J is TRBJ2-4; TRBD1 or TRBD2 may be the D gene (6 bases each). The CDR3 loop spans 15 amino acids. V shed 1 base and J shed 8 bases, with 15 bases lying between them. CDR1 and CDR2 from the germline V gene are SNHLY and FYNNEI. CDR3 DNA: TGTGCCAGCAGTGAAGAGGGACAAAGGGGGGACATTCAGTACTTC. Translated: CASSEEGQRGDIQYF.

The chain uses TRBV19 and TRBJ2-1; TRBD2 aligns across 11 bases. J gave up 4 bases and V 0 bases, and 2 bases lay outside the gene matches. CDR1 and CDR2 (germline): LNHDA, SQIVND (reference sequence). The CDR3 runs 16 residues. The CDR3 reads CASSIEVAGGYNEQFF. The CDR3 nucleotides are TGTGCCAGTAGTATAGAGGTAGCGGGAGGGTACAATGAGCAGTTCTTC. The whole variable domain, filled in from reference TRBV19 and TRBJ2-1, reads DGGITQSPKYLFRKEGQNVTLSCEQNLNHDAMYWYRQDPGQGLRLIYYSQIVNDFQKGDIAEGYSVSREKKESFPLTVTSAQKNPTAFYLCASSIEVAGGYNEQFFGPGTRLTVL.

The rearrangement uses TRBV3-1 (or the pseudogene TRBV3-2) and TRBJ2-5; tentatively, D is TRBD2 (5 bases). V was shortened by 5 bases and J by 5 bases, with 9 bases between the two germline ends. CDR1 and CDR2 (germline): LGHDT, YNNKEL (reference sequence). This CDR3 contains 12 residues. CDR3 residues: CASSGSGETQYF. The CDR3 DNA reads TGTGCCAGCAGCGGGTCGGGGGAGACCCAGTACTTC.

This clone was counted a single time. CDR3 region: CATSEDDREAFF. The CDR3 nucleotides are TGTGCCACCAGTGAAGACGACCGTGAAGCTTTCTTT. The chain links TRBV24-1 to TRBJ1-1; D is unresolved. The germline V gene has CDR1 KGHDR and CDR2 SFDVKD. This CDR3 is 12 amino acids long. V lost 4 bases to trimming and J lost 7 bases, with 9 bases between them.

V gene TRBV5-5 combines with J gene TRBJ2-7, with a tentative D call TRBD2 (6 bases). Germline V gene sequence: CDR1 SGHKS, CDR2 YYEKEE (reference sequence). Trimming took 2 bases from V and 4 from J, leaving 10 bases between them. This CDR3 has 13 amino acids. The CDR3 nucleotides are TGTGCCAGCAGCTTTGTAGCGGAATACGAGCAGTACTTC. As protein: CASSFVAEYEQYF.

J is TRBJ2-2 and V is TRBV6-2 or TRBV6-3; 12 bases line up with TRBD1. The CDR3 runs 17 residues. The germline gives CDR1 MNHEY, CDR2 SVGEGT. J lost 8 bases, V lost 5 bases, and 12 bases had no gene match. The CDR3 sequence is CASSREWDRGLSGELFF. CDR3 bases: TGTGCCAGCAGTAGGGAGTGGGACAGGGGGCTATCTGGGGAGCTGTTTTTT.

Concerning this clone itself: Compared with germline, one end of the junction differs, possibly owing to a read error. CDR3 in amino acids: CAGSLPDTGELFF. CDR3 nucleotides: TGTGCCGGCAGTTTACCCGACACCGGGGAGCTGTTTTTT. V gene TRBV12-3 or TRBV12-4 combines with J gene TRBJ2-2; no clear D. The CDR3 runs 13 residues.